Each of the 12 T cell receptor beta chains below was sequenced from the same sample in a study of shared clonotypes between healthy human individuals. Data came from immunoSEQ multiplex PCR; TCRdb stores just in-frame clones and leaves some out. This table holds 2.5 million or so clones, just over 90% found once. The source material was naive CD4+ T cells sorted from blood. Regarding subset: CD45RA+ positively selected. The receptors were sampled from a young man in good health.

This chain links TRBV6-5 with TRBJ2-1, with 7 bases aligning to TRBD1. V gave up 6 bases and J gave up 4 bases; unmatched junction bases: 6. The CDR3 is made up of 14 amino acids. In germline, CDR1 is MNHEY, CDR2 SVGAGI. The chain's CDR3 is CASSRQGRYNEQFF. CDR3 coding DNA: TGTGCCAGCAGCCGACAGGGCCGTTACAATGAGCAGTTCTTC.

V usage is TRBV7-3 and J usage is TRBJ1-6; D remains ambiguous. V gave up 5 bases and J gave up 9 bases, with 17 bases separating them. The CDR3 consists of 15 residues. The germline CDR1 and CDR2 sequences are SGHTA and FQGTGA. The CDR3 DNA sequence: TGTGCCAGCAGCCAAGGTTTAATAGGTAGTTCACCCCTCCACTTT. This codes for CASSQGLIGSSPLHF.

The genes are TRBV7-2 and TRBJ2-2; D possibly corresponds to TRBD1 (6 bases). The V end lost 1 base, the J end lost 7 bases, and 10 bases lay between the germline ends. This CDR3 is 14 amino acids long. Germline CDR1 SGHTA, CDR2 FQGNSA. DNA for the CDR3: TGTGCCAGCAGCTTAGTGGGGGCGGGCGGGGAGCTGTTTTTT. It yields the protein CASSLVGAGGELFF. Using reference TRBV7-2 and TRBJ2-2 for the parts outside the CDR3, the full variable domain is GAGVSQSPSNKVTEKGKDVELRCDPISGHTALYWYRQSLGQGLEFLIYFQGNSAPDKSGLPSDRFSAERTGGSVSTLTIQRTQQEDSAVYLCASSLVGAGGELFFGEGSRLTVL.

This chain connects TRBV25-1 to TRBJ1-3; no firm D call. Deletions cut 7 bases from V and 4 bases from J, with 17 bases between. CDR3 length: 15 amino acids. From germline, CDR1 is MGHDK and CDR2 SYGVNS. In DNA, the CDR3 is TGTGCCAGCACCCCTATGGAAGGGTTCGGAAACACCATATATTTT. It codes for CASTPMEGFGNTIYF.

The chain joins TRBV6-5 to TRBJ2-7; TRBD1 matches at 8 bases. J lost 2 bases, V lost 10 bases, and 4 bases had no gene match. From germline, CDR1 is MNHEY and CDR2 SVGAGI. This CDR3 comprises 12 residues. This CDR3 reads CATRTGTYEQYF. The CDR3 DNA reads TGTGCCACCCGGACAGGGACCTACGAGCAGTACTTC.

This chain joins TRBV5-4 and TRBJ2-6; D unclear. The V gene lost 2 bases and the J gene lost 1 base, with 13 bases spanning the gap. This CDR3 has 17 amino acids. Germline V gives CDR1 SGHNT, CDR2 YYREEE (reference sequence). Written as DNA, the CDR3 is TGTGCCAGCAGCTTAAACCAGCGCACATCTGGGGCCAACGTCCTGACTTTC. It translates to CASSLNQRTSGANVLTF.

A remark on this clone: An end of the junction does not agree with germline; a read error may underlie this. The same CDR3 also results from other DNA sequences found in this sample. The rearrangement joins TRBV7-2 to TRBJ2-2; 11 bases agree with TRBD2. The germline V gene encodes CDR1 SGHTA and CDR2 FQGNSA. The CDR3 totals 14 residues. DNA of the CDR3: TGTGCCAGCAGCCTAGCGGGGGGTACCGGGGAGCTGTTTTTT. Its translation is CASSLAGGTGELFF.

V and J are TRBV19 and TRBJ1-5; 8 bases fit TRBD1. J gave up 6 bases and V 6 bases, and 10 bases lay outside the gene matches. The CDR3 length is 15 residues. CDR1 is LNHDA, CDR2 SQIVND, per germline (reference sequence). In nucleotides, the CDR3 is TGTGCCAGTAGGGACAGGGCTGAGTCTGGTCAGCCCCAGCATTTT. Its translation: CASRDRAESGQPQHF.

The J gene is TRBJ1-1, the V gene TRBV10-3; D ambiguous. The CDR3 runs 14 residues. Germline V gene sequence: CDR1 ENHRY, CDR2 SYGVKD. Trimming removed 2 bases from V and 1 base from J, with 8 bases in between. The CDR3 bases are TGTGCCATCAGTGAGGACCTCAAGAACACTGAAGCTTTCTTT. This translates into CAISEDLKNTEAFF.

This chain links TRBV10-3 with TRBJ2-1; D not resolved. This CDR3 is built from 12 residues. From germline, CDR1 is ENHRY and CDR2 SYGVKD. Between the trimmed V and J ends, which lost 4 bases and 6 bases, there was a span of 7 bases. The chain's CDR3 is CAISAQPNEQFF. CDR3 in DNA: TGTGCCATCAGTGCACAGCCCAATGAGCAGTTCTTC.

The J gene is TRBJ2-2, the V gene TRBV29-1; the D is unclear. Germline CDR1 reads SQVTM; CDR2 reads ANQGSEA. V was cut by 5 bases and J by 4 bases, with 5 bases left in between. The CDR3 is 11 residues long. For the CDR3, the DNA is TGCAGCGTTCTAAGCACCGGGGAGCTGTTTTTT. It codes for CSVLSTGELFF.

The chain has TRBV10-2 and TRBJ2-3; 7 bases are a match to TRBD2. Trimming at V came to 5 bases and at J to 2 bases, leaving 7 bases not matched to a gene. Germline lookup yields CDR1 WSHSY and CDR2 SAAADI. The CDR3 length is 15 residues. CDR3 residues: CASSYSGVITDTQYF. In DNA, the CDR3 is TGCGCCAGCAGTTACAGCGGGGTGATCACAGATACGCAGTATTTT.